This entry lists 17 T cell receptor beta chains sequenced from one sample in a study of blood T cell repertoires in COVID-19. The protocol was immunoSEQ multiplex PCR, while the TCRdb copy is restricted to in-frame clones and leaves out a portion. Among some 670,000 clones, around 90% were seen once, and the ten largest hold 0.2% to 0.3%. The sequencing input was peripheral blood. The receptors stem from a young woman with acute or convalescent COVID-19.

This clone was seen once. The chain couples TRBV7-8 to TRBJ1-1; D possibly corresponds to TRBD1 (5 bases). The CDR3 consists of 13 residues. V was clipped by 6 bases and J by 4 bases, with 12 bases between them. Germline V gene data show CDR1 as SGHVS and CDR2 as FQNEAQ. The CDR3 DNA follows: TGTGCCAGCAGTTGGCGGGGGGGCACTGAAGCTTTCTTT. Translated: CASSWRGGTEAFF.

The CDR3 sequence: CATSDDGFGYTF. CDR3 DNA sequence: TGTGCCACCAGTGATGACGGGTTCGGCTACACCTTC. This sequence joins TRBV24-1 and TRBJ1-2, with unresolved D. V shed 3 bases and J shed 8 bases, with 9 bases lying between them. The CDR3 runs to 12 residues. CDR1 is KGHDR and CDR2 is SFDVKD in the germline V gene.

V usage is TRBV2 and J usage is TRBJ1-1; maybe TRBD1 (6 bases). CDR3 length: 12 residues. Germline loops: CDR1 SNHLY, CDR2 FYNNEI. With 10 bases removed from V and 0 bases from J, the gap between germline ends came to 9 bases. The CDR3 region is CAIGQLNTEAFF. The CDR3 DNA sequence: TGTGCCATCGGACAGTTGAACACTGAAGCTTTCTTT.

The chain has TRBV28 and TRBJ1-2; 11 bases are shared with TRBD1. V trimming: 5 bases; J trimming: 7 bases; junction bases outside the gene matches: 21. The CDR3 is 19 amino acids. Germline assignment: CDR1 MDHEN and CDR2 SYDVKM. The CDR3 nucleotides read TGTGCCAGCAGTATTTACTTTGGGCTCCGGGACAGGGGGTTAATTGGCTACACCTTC. It yields the protein CASSIYFGLRDRGLIGYTF.

The chain carries TRBV7-2 and TRBJ2-1; tentative D call: TRBD1 (7 bases). CDR1 is SGHTA and CDR2 is FQGNSA in the germline V gene. This CDR3 is built from 15 residues. V lost 6 bases and J lost 2, with 14 bases in between. CDR3 protein: CASSPQGGTYNEQFF. The CDR3 bases are TGTGCCAGCAGTCCTCAGGGGGGAACCTACAATGAGCAGTTCTTC.

The gene calls are TRBV4-3 and TRBJ1-5, with 7 bases fitting TRBD1. The CDR3 spans 15 residues. V lost 4 bases, J lost 4 bases, and 7 bases stayed unmatched. The V gene's germline CDR1 is LGHNA and CDR2 YSLEER. The CDR3 nucleotides are TGCGCCAGCAGCCGAAGGACAGGTTATAATCAGCCCCAGCATTTT. Translation gives CASSRRTGYNQPQHF.

The chain uses TRBV5-4 and TRBJ2-3; 7 bases align to TRBD2. After removal of 2 bases from V and 5 bases from J, the junction contained 2 bases not matched to a gene. CDR1 and CDR2 (germline): SGHNT, YYREEE (reference sequence). This CDR3 contains 13 residues. CDR3 nucleotides: TGTGCCAGCAGCTTACCGGGGGGAGATACGCAGTATTTT. As protein: CASSLPGGDTQYF.

The chain is built from TRBV25-1 and TRBJ2-7; TRBD1 matches at 7 bases. This CDR3 is 14 amino acids long. Trimming took 3 bases from V and 2 from J; bases not matched to a gene: 4. Looked up from germline, CDR1 is MGHDK and CDR2 is SYGVNS. The CDR3, as DNA: TGTGCCAGCAGTGAGAGGGGGACAGCCTACGAGCAGTACTTC. Protein: CASSERGTAYEQYF.

This clone was found a few times. V usage is TRBV18 and J usage is TRBJ2-7; D not certain. The ends were cut back, 2 bases at V and 6 bases at J, with 11 bases in the middle. The CDR3 sequence is 13 residues long. Germline lookup yields CDR1 KGHSH and CDR2 LQKENI. The CDR3 sequence is CASSPSVWVEQYF. DNA for the CDR3: TGTGCCAGCTCACCAAGCGTGTGGGTCGAGCAGTACTTC. Based on the CDR3 plus reference TRBV18 and TRBJ2-7, the full variable domain is NAGVMQNPRHLVRRRGQEARLRCSPMKGHSHVYWYRQLPEEGLKFMVYLQKENIIDESGMPKERFSAEFPKEGPSILRIQQVVRGDSAAYFCASSPSVWVEQYFGPGTRLTVT.

This chain connects TRBV19 to TRBJ1-5; weak D call: TRBD1 (5 bases). CDR3 length: 16 amino acids. Germline assignment: CDR1 LNHDA and CDR2 SQIVND (reference sequence). Trimming pared 3 bases from V and 7 bases from J, leaving 19 bases between. CDR3 sequence: CASSISGWGRRQPQHF. For the CDR3, the DNA is TGTGCCAGTAGTATTAGTGGTTGGGGCCGCCGGCAGCCCCAGCATTTT. Together with reference TRBV19 and TRBJ1-5, the CDR3 gives the full variable domain: DGGITQSPKYLFRKEGQNVTLSCEQNLNHDAMYWYRQDPGQGLRLIYYSQIVNDFQKGDIAEGYSVSREKKESFPLTVTSAQKNPTAFYLCASSISGWGRRQPQHFGDGTRLSIL.

The chain links TRBV30 to TRBJ1-2, with D maybe TRBD1 (5 bases). The germline V gene has CDR1 GTSNPN and CDR2 SVGIG (reference sequence). With 4 bases removed from V and 5 bases from J, the gap between germline ends came to 20 bases. The length of the CDR3 is 15 residues. In DNA form, the CDR3 reads TGTGCCTGGAATAGGGGTTTTAAGTTTGCTTATGGCTACACCTTC. This gives the protein CAWNRGFKFAYGYTF.

The chain recombines TRBV6-5 with TRBJ2-7; D is perhaps TRBD1 (6 bases). CDR1 and CDR2 from the germline V gene are MNHEY and SVGAGI. The ends were cut back, 2 bases at V and 5 bases at J, with 10 bases in the middle. CDR3 length equals 13 residues. CDR3 sequence reads: CASSYVQGDEQYF. CDR3 in DNA: TGTGCCAGCAGTTACGTACAGGGCGACGAGCAGTACTTC.

The chain has TRBV3-1 (or the pseudogene TRBV3-2) and TRBJ1-1; unclear D gene. Germline V CDR1 and CDR2: LGHDT, YNNKEL (reference sequence). The CDR3 has 13 residues. The V end lost 0 bases, the J end lost 4 bases, and 6 bases lay between the germline ends. In DNA form, the CDR3 reads TGTGCCAGCAGCCAAGATTTGGCCACTGAAGCTTTCTTT. This encodes CASSQDLATEAFF.

This chain joins TRBV12-3 or TRBV12-4 and TRBJ2-7, with 7 bases matching TRBD2. CDR3 length equals 11 residues. V was clipped by 8 bases and J by 8 bases; unmatched bases: 6. CDR3 coding DNA: TGTGCCAGCGGTGGGGGGGTTCAGCAGTACTTC. Encoded protein: CASGGGVQQYF.

The CDR3 nucleotides read TGCGCCAGCAGCCCGACAGCTCCTAATGAAAAACTGTTTTTT. Its translation: CASSPTAPNEKLFF. V is TRBV5-1 and J is TRBJ1-4; tentatively, D is TRBD1 (5 bases). V lost 4 bases and J lost 3, with 10 bases in between. The CDR3 covers 14 residues. Germline loops: CDR1 SGHRS, CDR2 YFSETQ. The variable domain in full, completed from reference TRBV5-1 and TRBJ1-4, reads KAGVTQTPRYLIKTRGQQVTLSCSPISGHRSVSWYQQTPGQGLQFLFEYFSETQRNKGNFPGRFSGRQFSNSRSEMNVSTLELGDSALYLCASSPTAPNEKLFFGSGTQLSVL.

This clone has only one observation. The V and J genes are TRBV3-1 (or the pseudogene TRBV3-2) and TRBJ2-7; TRBD2 aligns across 10 bases. This CDR3 spans 16 amino acids. Germline CDR1 and CDR2: LGHDT and YNNKEL (reference sequence). V shed 3 bases, J shed 5 bases, and the junction held 10 bases outside the gene matches. The CDR3 reads CASSQSTSGVRHEQYF. DNA of the CDR3: TGTGCCAGCAGCCAGTCAACTAGCGGGGTCAGGCACGAGCAGTACTTC.

V and J are TRBV24-1 and TRBJ2-5; D gene unclear. This CDR3 has 16 residues. Per the germline V gene, CDR1 is KGHDR and CDR2 is SFDVKD. Deletions cut 4 bases from V and 5 bases from J, with 19 bases between. CDR3 residues: CATSDRGPLSRETQYF. The DNA for the CDR3 is TGTGCCACCAGTGACCGAGGCCCACTCTCGAGGGAGACCCAGTACTTC.